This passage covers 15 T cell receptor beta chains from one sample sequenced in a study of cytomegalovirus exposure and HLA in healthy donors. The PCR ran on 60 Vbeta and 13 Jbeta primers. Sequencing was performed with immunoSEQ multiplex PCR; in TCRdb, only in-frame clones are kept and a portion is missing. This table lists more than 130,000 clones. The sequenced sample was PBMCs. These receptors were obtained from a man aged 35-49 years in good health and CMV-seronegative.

Here the CDR3 reads CASSQEQGAPLHF. For the CDR3, the DNA is TGCGCCAGCAGCCAAGAGCAAGGGGCACCCCTCCACTTT. V gene TRBV4-1 combines with J gene TRBJ1-6; maybe TRBD1 (5 bases). CDR3 length: 13 residues. V dropped 0 bases and J dropped 11 bases, with 8 bases sitting between them. The germline V gene encodes CDR1 MGHRA and CDR2 YSYEKL.

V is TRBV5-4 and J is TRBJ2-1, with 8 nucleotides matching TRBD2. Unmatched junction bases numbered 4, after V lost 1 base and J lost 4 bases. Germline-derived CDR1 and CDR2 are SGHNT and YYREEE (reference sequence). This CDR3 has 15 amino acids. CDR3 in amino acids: CASSLNAGGYNEQFF. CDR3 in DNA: TGTGCCAGCAGCTTGAACGCGGGGGGTTACAATGAGCAGTTCTTC. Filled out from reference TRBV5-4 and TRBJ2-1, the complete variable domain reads ETGVTQSPTHLIKTRGQQVTLRCSSQSGHNTVSWYQQALGQGPQFIFQYYREEENGRGNFPPRFSGLQFPNYSSELNVNALELDDSALYLCASSLNAGGYNEQFFGPGTRLTVL.

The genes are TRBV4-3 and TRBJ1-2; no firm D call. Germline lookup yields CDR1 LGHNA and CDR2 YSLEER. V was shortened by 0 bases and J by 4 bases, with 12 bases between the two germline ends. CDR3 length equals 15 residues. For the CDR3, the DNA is TGCGCCAGCAGCCAAGATCCAGTTCCCCGCTATGGCTACACCTTC. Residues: CASSQDPVPRYGYTF.

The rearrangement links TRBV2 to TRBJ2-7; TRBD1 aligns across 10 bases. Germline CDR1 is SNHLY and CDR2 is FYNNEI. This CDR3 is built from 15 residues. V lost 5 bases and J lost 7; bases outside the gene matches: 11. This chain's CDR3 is CASSSTGGMIREQYF. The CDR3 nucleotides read TGTGCCAGCAGTTCGACAGGGGGCATGATCCGGGAGCAGTACTTC.

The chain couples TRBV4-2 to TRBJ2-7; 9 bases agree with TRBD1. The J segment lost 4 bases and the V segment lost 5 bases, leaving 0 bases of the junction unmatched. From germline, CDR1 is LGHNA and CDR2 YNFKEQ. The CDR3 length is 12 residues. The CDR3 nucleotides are TGTGCCAGCAGCGGACAGGGGTACGAGCAGTACTTC. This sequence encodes CASSGQGYEQYF.

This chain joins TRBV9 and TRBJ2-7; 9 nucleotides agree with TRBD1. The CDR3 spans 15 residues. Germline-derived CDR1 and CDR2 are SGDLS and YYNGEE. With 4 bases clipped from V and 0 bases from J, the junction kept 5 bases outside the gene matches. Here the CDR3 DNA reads TGTGCCAGCAGCCCCGGGACAGGGTTCTCCTACGAGCAGTACTTC. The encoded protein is CASSPGTGFSYEQYF.

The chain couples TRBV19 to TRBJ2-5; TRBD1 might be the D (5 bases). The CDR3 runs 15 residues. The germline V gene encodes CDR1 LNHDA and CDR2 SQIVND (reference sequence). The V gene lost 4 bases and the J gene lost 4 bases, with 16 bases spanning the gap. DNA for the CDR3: TGTGCCAGTAGTACCTTACATCGACAGATAGAGACCCAGTACTTC. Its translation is CASSTLHRQIETQYF.

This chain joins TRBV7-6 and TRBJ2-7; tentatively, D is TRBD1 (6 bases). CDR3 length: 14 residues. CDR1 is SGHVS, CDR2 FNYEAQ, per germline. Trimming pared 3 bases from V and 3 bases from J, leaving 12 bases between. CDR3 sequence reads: CASSFLTGDYEQYF. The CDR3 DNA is TGTGCCAGCAGCTTTCTGACAGGCGACTACGAGCAGTACTTC.

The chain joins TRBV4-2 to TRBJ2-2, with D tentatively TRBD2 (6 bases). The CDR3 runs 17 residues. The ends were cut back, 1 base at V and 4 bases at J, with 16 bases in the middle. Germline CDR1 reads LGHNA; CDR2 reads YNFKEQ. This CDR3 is CASSQVLGTHPTGELFF. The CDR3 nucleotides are TGTGCCAGCAGCCAAGTTCTTGGGACTCACCCCACCGGGGAGCTGTTTTTT.

The CDR3 nucleotides are TGTGCCATCAGTGAGATAGCGGACCTCACAGATACGCAGTATTTT. Encoded protein: CAISEIADLTDTQYF. The chain has TRBV10-3 and TRBJ2-3, with D maybe TRBD2 (6 bases). CDR1 is ENHRY and CDR2 is SYGVKD in the germline V gene. There are 15 residues in the CDR3. V was pared by 2 bases and J by 2 bases, with 11 bases between.

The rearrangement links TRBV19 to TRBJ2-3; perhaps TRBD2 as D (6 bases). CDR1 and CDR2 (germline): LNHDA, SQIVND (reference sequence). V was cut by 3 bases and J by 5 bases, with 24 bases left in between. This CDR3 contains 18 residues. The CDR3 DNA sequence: TGTGCCAGTAGTATCGGATTTACGGCCTCGCGGGGAAGAGATACGCAGTATTTT. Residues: CASSIGFTASRGRDTQYF. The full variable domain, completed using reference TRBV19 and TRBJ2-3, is DGGITQSPKYLFRKEGQNVTLSCEQNLNHDAMYWYRQDPGQGLRLIYYSQIVNDFQKGDIAEGYSVSREKKESFPLTVTSAQKNPTAFYLCASSIGFTASRGRDTQYFGPGTRLTVL.

This CDR3 is CASSQDLGTTYGYTF. CDR3 nucleotide sequence: TGCGCCAGCAGCCAAGATTTAGGGACAACCTATGGCTACACCTTC. V gene TRBV4-3 combines with J gene TRBJ1-2; TRBD1 might be the D (6 bases). V shed 0 bases and J shed 4 bases, with 12 bases lying between them. The CDR3 is made up of 15 amino acids. The germline CDR1 and CDR2 sequences are LGHNA and YSLEER.

CDR3 sequence (DNA): TGTGCCAGCAGTTATGGACAGTTTGGAAACACCATATATTTT. Its translation is CASSYGQFGNTIYF. The V gene is TRBV6-5, the J gene TRBJ1-3, with D possibly matching TRBD1 (6 bases). The CDR3 loop spans 14 amino acids. CDR1 and CDR2 from the germline V gene are MNHEY and SVGAGI. V lost 3 bases and J 3 bases, leaving 9 bases between the germline ends.

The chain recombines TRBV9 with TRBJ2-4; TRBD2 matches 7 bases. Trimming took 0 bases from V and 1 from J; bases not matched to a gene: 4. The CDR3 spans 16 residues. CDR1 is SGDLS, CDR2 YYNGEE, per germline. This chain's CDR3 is CASSVGGGKAKNIQYF. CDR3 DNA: TGTGCCAGCAGCGTAGGGGGGGGGAAGGCCAAAAACATTCAGTACTTC.

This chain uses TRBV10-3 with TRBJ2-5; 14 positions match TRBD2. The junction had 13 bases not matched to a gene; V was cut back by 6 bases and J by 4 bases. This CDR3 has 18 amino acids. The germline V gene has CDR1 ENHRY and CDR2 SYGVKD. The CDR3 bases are TGTGCCATCAGGTCGACTAGCGGGGGGGCGTTTGGTGGAGAGACCCAGTACTTC. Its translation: CAIRSTSGGAFGGETQYF.